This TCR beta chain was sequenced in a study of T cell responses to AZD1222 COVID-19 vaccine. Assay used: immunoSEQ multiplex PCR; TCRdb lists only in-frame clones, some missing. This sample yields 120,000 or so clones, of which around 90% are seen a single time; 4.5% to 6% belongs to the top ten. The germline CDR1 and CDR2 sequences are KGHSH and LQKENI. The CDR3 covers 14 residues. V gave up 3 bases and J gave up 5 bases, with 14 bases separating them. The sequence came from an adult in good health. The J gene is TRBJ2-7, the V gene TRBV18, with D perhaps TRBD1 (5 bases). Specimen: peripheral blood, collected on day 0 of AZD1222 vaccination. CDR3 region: CASSPTLGQDEQYF. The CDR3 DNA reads TGTGCCAGCTCACCCACACTGGGGCAGGACGAGCAGTACTTC.